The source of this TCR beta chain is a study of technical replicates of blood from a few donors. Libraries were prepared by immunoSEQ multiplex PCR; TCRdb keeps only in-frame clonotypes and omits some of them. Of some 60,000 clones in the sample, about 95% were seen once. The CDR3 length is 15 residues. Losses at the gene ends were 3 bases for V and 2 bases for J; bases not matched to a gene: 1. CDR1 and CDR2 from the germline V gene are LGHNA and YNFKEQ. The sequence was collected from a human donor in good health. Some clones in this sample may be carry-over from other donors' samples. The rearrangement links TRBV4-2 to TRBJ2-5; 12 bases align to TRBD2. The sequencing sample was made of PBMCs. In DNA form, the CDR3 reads TGTGCCAGCAGCCATGGGACTAGCGGGCAAGAGACCCAGTACTTC. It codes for CASSHGTSGQETQYF.